This is a list of T cell receptor beta chains from one sample in a study of blood T cells in healthy people across ages. TCRdb ran MiXCR on the 5' RACE reads and lists one entry per CDR3 protein. The sample yields 800,000 to 950,000 distinct CDR3 sequences, 40% to 60% seen once. The sample consisted of blood. All receptors come from a man aged 25 to 45 in good health. The CDR3 runs from the conserved cysteine through the conserved F or W. A D gene is named only where the DNA matches it firmly. Rows may omit the clone size; those that give it use once, few, many or a size class.

j_gene | abundance | d_gene | v_gene | CDR3aa | CDR3nt
TRBJ2-3 | many | . | TRBV5-8 | CASSLAHRGTQYF | TGTGCCAGCAGCTTGGCCCACAGAGGGACGCAGTATTTT
TRBJ1-5 | . | . | TRBV5-5 | CASSLVVLAQPQHF | TGTGCCAGCAGCTTGGTTGTGTTGGCTCAGCCCCAGCATTTT
TRBJ2-3 | . | TRBD2 | TRBV9 | CASSVAGLAGGPQDTQYF | TGTGCCAGCAGCGTAGCGGGACTAGCGGGGGGGCCCCAAGATACGCAGTATTTT
TRBJ2-5 | . | . | TRBV5-1 | CASRGGQQETQYF | TGCGCCAGCAGGGGGGGGCAGCAAGAGACCCAGTACTTC
TRBJ2-2 | . | . | TRBV4-2 | CASSQDAQTGELFF | TGTGCCAGCAGCCAAGATGCCCAGACCGGGGAGCTGTTTTTT
TRBJ2-3 | . | . | TRBV21-1 | CASSKEPFRTDTQYF | TGTGCCAGCAGCAAAGAACCATTCAGAACAGATACGCAGTATTTT
TRBJ2-3 | many | TRBD2 | TRBV12-3/TRBV12-4 | CASLWTSGGGDTQYF | TGTGCCAGCCTGTGGACTAGCGGGGGGGGAGATACGCAGTATTTT
TRBJ2-3 | . | . | TRBV7-7 | CASSQAGSESDTQYF | TGTGCTAGCAGCCAGGCGGGGAGCGAGTCAGATACGCAGTATTTT
TRBJ2-1 | . | TRBD2 | TRBV11-2 | CASSLDGLAGKVWGDEQFF | TGTGCCAGCAGCTTAGATGGACTAGCGGGGAAGGTCTGGGGCGATGAGCAGTTCTTC
TRBJ2-3 | once | . | TRBV29-1 | CSVGSGGRIDTQYF | TGCAGCGTTGGGTCAGGGGGGCGTATCGATACGCAGTATTTT
TRBJ1-2 | few | . | TRBV6-5 | CASSPSGGDPYGYTF | TGTGCCAGCAGTCCCTCGGGGGGGGACCCCTATGGCTACACCTTC
TRBJ2-1 | few | . | TRBV11-1 | CASSPATRVSYNEQFF | TGTGCCAGCAGCCCAGCGACACGCGTCTCCTACAATGAGCAGTTCTTC
TRBJ1-1 | . | . | TRBV7-9 | CASSLDGARNTEAFF | TGTGCCAGCAGCTTAGATGGGGCTCGGAACACTGAAGCTTTCTTT
TRBJ2-7 | . | . | TRBV6-2/TRBV6-3 | CASTQSSGIKSYEQYF | TGTGCCAGCACCCAAAGTTCGGGGATAAAGTCCTACGAGCAGTACTTC
TRBJ2-1 | few | . | TRBV4-2 | CASSQGGTSAYNEQFF | TGTGCCAGCAGCCAAGGCGGGACTTCTGCCTACAATGAGCAGTTCTTC
TRBJ1-3 | . | . | TRBV7-8 | CASSLEGFGNTIYF | TGTGCCAGCAGCTTAGAAGGGTTCGGAAACACCATATATTTT
TRBJ2-5 | . | . | TRBV4-1 | CASSQGWLGQETQYF | TGCGCCAGCAGCCAAGGTTGGCTTGGCCAAGAGACCCAGTACTTC
TRBJ2-3 | . | . | TRBV6-2/TRBV6-3 | CASRTIPGARDTQYF | TGTGCCAGCAGAACAATCCCCGGGGCAAGAGATACGCAGTATTTT
TRBJ2-1 | . | . | TRBV6-5 | CASSKDSSSYNEQFF | TGTGCCAGCAGTAAAGACAGTTCCTCCTACAATGAGCAGTTCTTC
TRBJ2-2 | . | TRBD1 | TRBV5-1 | CASSQRQGTVLFF | TGCGCCAGCAGCCAACGACAGGGGACGGTGCTGTTTTTT
TRBJ1-6 | few | TRBD1 | TRBV7-4 | CASSLGGQFDSPLHF | TGTGCCAGCAGCTTAGGGGGACAGTTTGACTCACCCCTCCACTTT
TRBJ2-3 | . | . | TRBV12-3/TRBV12-4 | CASSPRRTSTDMQYF | TGTGCCAGCAGTCCCCGCAGAACTAGCACAGATATGCAGTATTTT
TRBJ1-1 | . | TRBD1 | TRBV15 | CATSSQDRWNTEAFF | TGTGCCACCAGCAGTCAGGACAGGTGGAACACTGAAGCTTTCTTT
TRBJ2-7 | few | . | TRBV27 | CASAGVESSYEQYF | TGTGCCAGCGCAGGGGTCGAGAGCTCCTACGAGCAGTACTTC
TRBJ1-1 | once | . | TRBV29-1 | CSVDSVVNTEAFF | TGCAGCGTTGACTCTGTTGTTAACACTGAAGCTTTCTTT
TRBJ1-1 | . | . | TRBV12-3/TRBV12-4 | CATPQGTEAFF | TGTGCCACCCCTCAGGGCACTGAAGCTTTCTTT
TRBJ2-7 | . | TRBD1 | TRBV7-2 | CASSTPGQSYEQYF | TGTGCCAGCAGCACACCGGGACAGTCCTACGAGCAGTACTTC
TRBJ2-1 | . | . | TRBV24-1 | CATSDFNTGHYNEQFF | TGTGCCACCAGTGATTTTAATACAGGGCACTACAATGAGCAGTTCTTC
TRBJ2-5 | few | TRBD2 | TRBV4-2 | CASSHSGTSGGVSVQETQYF | TGTGCCAGCAGCCACTCCGGGACTAGCGGGGGGGTTTCGGTTCAAGAGACCCAGTACTTC
TRBJ1-2 | . | . | TRBV29-1 | CSGLDSDYGYTF | TGCAGCGGCTTGGACAGCGACTATGGCTACACCTTC
TRBJ2-1 | . | TRBD2 | TRBV7-2 | CASSPRLAPNEQFF | TGTGCCAGCAGCCCGCGACTAGCGCCGAATGAGCAGTTCTTC
TRBJ2-7 | . | . | TRBV6-5 | CASSYSGPGRPSSYEQYF | TGTGCCAGCAGTTACTCTGGTCCAGGACGACCATCCTCCTACGAGCAGTACTTC
TRBJ2-7 | . | . | TRBV30 | CAWSLDDAYEQYF | TGTGCCTGGAGTCTCGACGATGCCTACGAGCAGTACTTC
TRBJ1-1 | . | TRBD1 | TRBV15 | CATSRDGQGVTEAFF | TGTGCCACCAGCAGAGATGGACAGGGGGTCACTGAAGCTTTCTTT
TRBJ2-1 | . | . | TRBV20-1 | CSAAKGSTNEQFF | TGCAGTGCTGCTAAAGGAAGCACCAATGAGCAGTTCTTC
TRBJ1-6 | . | TRBD1 | TRBV6-5 | CASRTGTGNSPLHF | TGTGCCAGCAGGACCGGGACAGGGAATTCACCCCTCCACTTT
TRBJ2-7 | few | TRBD2 | TRBV6-1 | CASSEVGTSGVNEQYF | TGTGCCAGCAGTGAGGTTGGGACTAGCGGGGTCAACGAGCAGTACTTC
TRBJ1-1 | . | . | TRBV4-1 | CASSQESGPEAFF | TGCGCCAGCAGCCAGGAGTCTGGTCCTGAAGCTTTCTTT
TRBJ2-7 | . | . | TRBV10-3 | CATLHGQGYEQYF | TGTGCCACCTTACATGGGCAGGGCTACGAGCAGTACTTC
TRBJ2-7 | . | TRBD2 | TRBV20-1 | CSTRDSGGVPSYEQYF | TGCAGTACTAGGGATAGCGGGGGGGTACCCTCCTACGAGCAGTACTTC
TRBJ2-1 | . | . | TRBV9 | CARSVWALATDEQFF | TGTGCCAGAAGCGTGTGGGCCCTAGCGACCGATGAGCAGTTCTTC
TRBJ2-6 | . | . | TRBV7-9 | CASSGIGANVLTF | TGTGCCAGCAGTGGGATTGGGGCCAACGTCCTGACTTTC
TRBJ1-2 | . | . | TRBV29-1 | CSVELAGAGTNYGYTF | TGCAGCGTTGAATTGGCCGGGGCAGGGACAAACTATGGCTACACCTTC
TRBJ2-3 | . | . | TRBV11-2 | CASSELLAKLTDTQYF | TGTGCCAGCAGCGAGCTCCTAGCGAAACTCACAGATACGCAGTATTTT
TRBJ2-5 | . | . | TRBV24-1 | CATSGRPGTYQETQYF | TGTGCCACCAGTGGTAGGCCAGGGACTTATCAAGAGACCCAGTACTTC
TRBJ2-7 | . | TRBD1 | TRBV6-1 | CASSGGQELSYEQYF | TGTGCCAGCAGTGGGGGACAGGAGCTGTCCTACGAGCAGTACTTC
TRBJ2-7 | few | . | TRBV7-2 | CASSRRGNEQYF | TGTGCCAGCAGCCGACGGGGGAACGAGCAGTACTTC
TRBJ2-1 | . | . | TRBV7-2 | CASSFGGLYIEQFF | TGTGCCAGCAGCTTCGGTGGCCTCTACATTGAGCAGTTCTTC
TRBJ1-1 | . | . | TRBV18 | CASSPKANTEAFF | TGTGCCAGCTCCCCCAAGGCGAACACTGAAGCTTTCTTT